Reported below is one T cell receptor beta chain. Antigen: not known. TCRdb analysed the 5' RACE reads with MiXCR anew, one entry per CDR3 protein. Of around 250,000 distinct CDR3 sequences listed, 15% are singletons. The data derive from a study of T-cell memory formation after mild COVID-19. Regarding the study as a whole: The study detected some responding clones in pre-infection memory, suggesting cross-reactive memory joined. Clones shrinking from day 15 to 85 showed even CD4/CD8 mixes; later expanders tilted CD4+.

Germline assignment: CDR1 MNHNY and CDR2 SVGAGI (reference sequence). The V end lost 5 bases, the J end lost 12 bases, and 17 bases lay between the germline ends. CDR3 size: 13 residues. V gene TRBV6-6 combines with J gene TRBJ2-1; tentatively, D is TRBD2 (5 bases). The sequenced material came from PBMCs or a T cell subset sorted from them (not recorded which). The receptor was isolated from an adult woman who had mild COVID-19 (a few samples of this study predate the infection). Cell type and time point are not known. This chain's CDR3 is CASSEREGLVQFF. CDR3 bases: TGTGCCAGCAGTGAGCGAGAGGGCCTCGTGCAGTTCTTC.